This is a list of T cell receptor beta chains from one sample in a study of regulatory T cells in long-lasting Graves disease. Each CDR3 protein is one row after TCRdb ran MiXCR on the multiplex PCR reads. The repertoire holds roughly 490,000 distinct CDR3 sequences, with about 20% as singletons. The starting material was peripheral blood mononuclear cells (PBMCs), obtained when the disease was refractory, from a patient treated with antithyroid drugs. The source is a female donor with Graves disease. Each CDR3 is given without its conserved first and last residue.

v_call	j_call	cdr3_aa
TRBV7-2	TRBJ2-7	ASSLAASSSYEQY
TRBV24-1	TRBJ2-5	ATSVAAGETQY
TRBV14	TRBJ2-5	ASSQGLDRGQETQY
TRBV6-1	TRBJ2-7	ASRADRETYEQY
TRBV4-3	TRBJ1-6	ASSQDYSRGSYNSPLH
TRBV7-9	TRBJ1-1	ASSLNWDRLNTEAF
TRBV6-1	TRBJ2-7	ASSDSSGGTEQY
TRBV28	TRBJ1-5	ASSSIQPQH
TRBV7-9	TRBJ2-6	ASSFWTGGSGANVLT
TRBV14	TRBJ2-7	ASSQGRTDVPYEQY
TRBV3-1	TRBJ2-5	ASSLPVIDRAGNQETQY
TRBV6-5	TRBJ1-5	ASSYQGTHPGGSNQPQH
TRBV6-2/TRBV6-3	TRBJ2-3	ASSYSYARADTQY
TRBV28	TRBJ2-1	ASSLGPALYNEQF
TRBV15	TRBJ1-2	ATSPGLGYT
TRBV4-3	TRBJ2-7	ASSQVRQGGDEQY
TRBV5-4	TRBJ1-5	ASSLMGQESQH
TRBV28	TRBJ2-5	ASSGGFQETQY
TRBV30	TRBJ2-2	AWSQGDGELF
TRBV6-2/TRBV6-3	TRBJ2-7	ASRRPLSYEQY
TRBV5-5	TRBJ1-4	ASSLWNGDEKLF
TRBV2	TRBJ1-4	ASTRTGNEKLF
TRBV13	TRBJ2-7	ASSPDGGTYEQY
TRBV2	TRBJ2-5	ASRAGTGRKETQY
TRBV28	TRBJ2-5	ASTGMSQETQY
TRBV7-2	TRBJ1-2	ASSSTDTRYGYT
TRBV5-1	TRBJ2-7	ASSLSADRVARWY
TRBV28	TRBJ2-7	ASSLSPGGPTTYEQY
TRBV6-2/TRBV6-3	TRBJ2-1	ASIARTRGGNEQF
TRBV5-1	TRBJ2-3	ASSLFQGIDTQY
TRBV9	TRBJ1-1	ASSYRDSEAF
TRBV12-3/TRBV12-4	TRBJ2-5	ASSFRTSGYQETQY
TRBV28	TRBJ2-7	ASAWWGTVASEQY
TRBV28	TRBJ2-4	ASSSFVVYITDIQY
TRBV24-1	TRBJ1-1	ATSDPTTGDTEAF
TRBV20-1	TRBJ2-7	SARLPGLADSFSLAEQY
TRBV2	TRBJ2-7	ASMDSGRADYEQY
TRBV20-1	TRBJ1-5	SARDGGSNQPQH
TRBV15	TRBJ1-2	ATSRGPDYYGYT
TRBV12-3/TRBV12-4	TRBJ2-7	ASSLDRWVTVYEQY
TRBV27	TRBJ1-2	ASSSRAMGDYGYT
TRBV19	TRBJ2-6	ASSPGQGLAGANVLT
TRBV11-3	TRBJ2-5	ASSSGTGDQETQY
TRBV6-2/TRBV6-3	TRBJ1-1	ASSEGGTEAF
TRBV2	TRBJ1-2	ASIDRPFLTYYGYT
TRBV5-1	TRBJ2-5	ASSLTGGSETQY
TRBV24-1	TRBJ2-1	ATSDLKGVLVNEQF
TRBV27	TRBJ2-6	ASSLHGSQGSSGANVLI
TRBV6-1	TRBJ1-4	ASRPTAPEAEKLF
TRBV6-4	TRBJ1-1	ASSESGTGNTEAF
TRBV28	TRBJ2-5	ASRLTGEETQY
TRBV19	TRBJ2-5	ASSMTGRFQETQY
TRBV4-1	TRBJ2-2	ASSQIDKFTGELF
TRBV12-5	TRBJ2-3	ASGLVGAGTDTQY
TRBV6-9	TRBJ2-2	ASSYYGTSGRTGTGELF
TRBV19	TRBJ1-4	ASSIGGLTEKLF
TRBV28	TRBJ2-6	ASSFRATGANVLT
TRBV30	TRBJ2-6	AWPGPSGANVLT